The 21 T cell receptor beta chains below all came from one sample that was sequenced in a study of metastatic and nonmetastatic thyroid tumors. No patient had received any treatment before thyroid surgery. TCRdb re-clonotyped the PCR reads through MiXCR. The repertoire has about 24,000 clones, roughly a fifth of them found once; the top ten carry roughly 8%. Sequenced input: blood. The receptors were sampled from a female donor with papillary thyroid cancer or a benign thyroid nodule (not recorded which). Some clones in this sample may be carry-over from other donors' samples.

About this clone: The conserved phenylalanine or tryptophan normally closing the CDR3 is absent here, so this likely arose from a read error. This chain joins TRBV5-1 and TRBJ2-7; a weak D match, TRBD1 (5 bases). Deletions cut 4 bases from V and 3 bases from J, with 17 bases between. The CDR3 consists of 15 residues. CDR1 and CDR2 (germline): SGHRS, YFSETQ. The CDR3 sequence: CASSPVQGRDYEQYL. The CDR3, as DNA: TGCGCCAGCAGCCCGGTTCAGGGAAGAGACTACGAGCAGTACTTA.

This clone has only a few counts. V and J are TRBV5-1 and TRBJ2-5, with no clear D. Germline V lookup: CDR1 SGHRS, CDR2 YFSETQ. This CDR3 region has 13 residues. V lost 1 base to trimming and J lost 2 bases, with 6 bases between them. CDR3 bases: TGCGCCAGCAGCTTGTCCATACAAGAGACCCAGTACTTC. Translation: CASSLSIQETQYF. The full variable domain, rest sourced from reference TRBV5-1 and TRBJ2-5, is KAGVTQTPRYLIKTRGQQVTLSCSPISGHRSVSWYQQTPGQGLQFLFEYFSETQRNKGNFPGRFSGRQFSNSRSEMNVSTLELGDSALYLCASSLSIQETQYFGPGTRLLVL.

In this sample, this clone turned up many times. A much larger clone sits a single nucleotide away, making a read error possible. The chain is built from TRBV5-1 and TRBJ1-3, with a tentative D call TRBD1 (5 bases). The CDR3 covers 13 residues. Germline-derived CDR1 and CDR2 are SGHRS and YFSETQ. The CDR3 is CASSLGQGNTMYF. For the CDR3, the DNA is TGCGCCAGCAGCTTGGGGCAGGGAAACACCATGTATTTT. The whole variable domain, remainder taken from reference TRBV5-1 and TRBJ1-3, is KAGVTQTPRYLIKTRGQQVTLSCSPISGHRSVSWYQQTPGQGLQFLFEYFSETQRNKGNFPGRFSGRQFSNSRSEMNVSTLELGDSALYLCASSLGQGNTMYFGEGSWLTVV.

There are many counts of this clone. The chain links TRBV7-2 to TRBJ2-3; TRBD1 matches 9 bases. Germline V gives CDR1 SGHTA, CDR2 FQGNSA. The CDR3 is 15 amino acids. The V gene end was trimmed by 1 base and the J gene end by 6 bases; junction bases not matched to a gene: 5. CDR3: CASSLGGQGWDTQYF. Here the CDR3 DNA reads TGTGCCAGCAGCTTAGGGGGACAGGGCTGGGATACGCAGTATTTT. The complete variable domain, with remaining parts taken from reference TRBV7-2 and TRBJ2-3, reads GAGVSQSPSNKVTEKGKDVELRCDPISGHTALYWYRQSLGQGLEFLIYFQGNSAPDKSGLPSDRFSAERTGGSVSTLTIQRTQQEDSAVYLCASSLGGQGWDTQYFGPGTRLTVL.

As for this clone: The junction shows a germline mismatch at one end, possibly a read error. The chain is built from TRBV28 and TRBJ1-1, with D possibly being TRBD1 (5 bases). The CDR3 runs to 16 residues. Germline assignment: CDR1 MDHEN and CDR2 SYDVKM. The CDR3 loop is CASSFLGKGLDTEAFF. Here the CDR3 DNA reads TGTGCCAGCAGTTTTCTCGGGAAGGGGCTGGACACTGAAGCCTTCTTT.

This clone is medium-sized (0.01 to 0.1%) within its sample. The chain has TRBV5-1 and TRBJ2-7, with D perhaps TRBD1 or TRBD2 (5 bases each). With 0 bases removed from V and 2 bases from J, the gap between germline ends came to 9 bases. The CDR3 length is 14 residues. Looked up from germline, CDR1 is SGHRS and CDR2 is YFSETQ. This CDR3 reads CASSLGDGTYEQYF. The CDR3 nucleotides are TGCGCCAGCAGCTTGGGGGACGGGACCTACGAGCAGTACTTC.

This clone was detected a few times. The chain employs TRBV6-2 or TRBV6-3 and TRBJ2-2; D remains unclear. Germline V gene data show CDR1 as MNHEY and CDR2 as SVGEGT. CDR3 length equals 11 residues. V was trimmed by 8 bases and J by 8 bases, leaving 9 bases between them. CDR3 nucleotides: TGTGCCAGCGGCCTGACAGGGGAGCTGTTTTTT. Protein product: CASGLTGELFF.

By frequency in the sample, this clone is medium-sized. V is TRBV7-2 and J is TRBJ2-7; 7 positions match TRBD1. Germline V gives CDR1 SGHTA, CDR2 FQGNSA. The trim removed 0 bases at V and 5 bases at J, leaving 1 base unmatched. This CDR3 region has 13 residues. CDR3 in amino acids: CASSLAGGNEQYF. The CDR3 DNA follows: TGTGCCAGCAGCTTAGCAGGGGGCAACGAGCAGTACTTC.

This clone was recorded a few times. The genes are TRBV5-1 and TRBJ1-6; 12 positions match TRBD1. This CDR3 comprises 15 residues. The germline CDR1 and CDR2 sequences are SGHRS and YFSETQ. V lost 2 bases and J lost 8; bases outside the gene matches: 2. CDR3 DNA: TGCGCCAGCAGCTTCGGGACAGGGGGCTATTCACCCCTCCACTTT. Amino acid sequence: CASSFGTGGYSPLHF.

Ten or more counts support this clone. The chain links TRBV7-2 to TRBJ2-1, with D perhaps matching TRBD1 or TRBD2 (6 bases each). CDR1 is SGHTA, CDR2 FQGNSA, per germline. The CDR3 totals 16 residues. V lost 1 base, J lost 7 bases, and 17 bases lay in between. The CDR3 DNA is TGTGCCAGCAGCTTAGGAGGGGGGCGGATTTTGAATGAGCAGTTCTTC. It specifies CASSLGGGRILNEQFF.

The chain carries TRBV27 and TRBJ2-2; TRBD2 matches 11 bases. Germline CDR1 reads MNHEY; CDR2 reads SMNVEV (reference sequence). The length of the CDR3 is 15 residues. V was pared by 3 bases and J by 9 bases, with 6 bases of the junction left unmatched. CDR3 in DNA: TGTGCCAGCAGTTTGGTCGGGACTAGCGGAAGGGAGCTGTTTTTT. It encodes CASSLVGTSGRELFF.

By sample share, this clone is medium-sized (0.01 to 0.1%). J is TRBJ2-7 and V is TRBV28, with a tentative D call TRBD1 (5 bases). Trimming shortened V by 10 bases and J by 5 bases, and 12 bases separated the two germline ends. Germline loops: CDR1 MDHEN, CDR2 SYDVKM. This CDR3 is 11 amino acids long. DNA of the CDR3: TGTGCCATACAGGCTTTCAACGAGCAGTACTTC. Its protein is CAIQAFNEQYF.

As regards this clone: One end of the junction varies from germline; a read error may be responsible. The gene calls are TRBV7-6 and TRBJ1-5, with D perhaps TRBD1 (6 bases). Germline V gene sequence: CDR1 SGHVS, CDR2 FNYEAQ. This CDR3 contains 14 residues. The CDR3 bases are TGTGCCAGTAGCGAAACACAGGGAGGCCAGCCCCGGCATTTT. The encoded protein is CASSETQGGQPRHF. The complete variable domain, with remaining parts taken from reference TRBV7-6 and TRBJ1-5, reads GAGVSQSPRYKVTKRGQDVALRCDPISGHVSLYWYRQALGQGPEFLTYFNYEAQQDKSGLPNDRFSAERPEGSISTLTIQRTEQRDSAMYRCASSETQGGQPRHFGDGTRLSIL.

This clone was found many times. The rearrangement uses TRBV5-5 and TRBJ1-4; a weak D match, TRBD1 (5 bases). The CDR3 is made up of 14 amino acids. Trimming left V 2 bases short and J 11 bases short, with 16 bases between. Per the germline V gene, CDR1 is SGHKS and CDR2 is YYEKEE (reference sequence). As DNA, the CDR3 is TGTGCCAGCAGCTTACTCGATCATAGGGGCAAACTGTTTTTT. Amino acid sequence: CASSLLDHRGKLFF. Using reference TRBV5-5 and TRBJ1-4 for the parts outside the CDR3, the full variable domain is DAGVTQSPTHLIKTRGQQVTLRCSPISGHKSVSWYQQVLGQGPQFIFQYYEKEERGRGNFPDRFSARQFPNYSSELNVNALLLGDSALYLCASSLLDHRGKLFFGSGTQLSVL.

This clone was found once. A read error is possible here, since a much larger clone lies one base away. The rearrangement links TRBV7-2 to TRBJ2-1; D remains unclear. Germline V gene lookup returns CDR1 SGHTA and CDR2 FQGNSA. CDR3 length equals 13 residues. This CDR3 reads CVSILEAKNEQFF. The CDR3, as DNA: TGTGTCAGCATCTTAGAGGCCAAAAATGAGCAGTTCTTC.

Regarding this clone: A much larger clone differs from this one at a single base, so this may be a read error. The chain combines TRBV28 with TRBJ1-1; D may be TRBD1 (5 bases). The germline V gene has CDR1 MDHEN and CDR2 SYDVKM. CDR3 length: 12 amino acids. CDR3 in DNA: TGCGCCAGCGTGCAGGGTAGGACTGAAGCTTTCTTT. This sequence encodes CASVQGRTEAFF.

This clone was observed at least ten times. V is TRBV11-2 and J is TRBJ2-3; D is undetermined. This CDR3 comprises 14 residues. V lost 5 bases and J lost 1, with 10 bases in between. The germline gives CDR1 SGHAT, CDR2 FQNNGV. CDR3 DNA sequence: TGTGCCAGCAGCGCCGAGTTAGGCACAGATACGCAGTATTTT. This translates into CASSAELGTDTQYF. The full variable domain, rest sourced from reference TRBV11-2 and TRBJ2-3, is EAGVAQSPRYKIIEKRQSVAFWCNPISGHATLYWYQQILGQGPKLLIQFQNNGVVDDSQLPKDRFSAERLKGVDSTLKIQPAKLEDSAVYLCASSAELGTDTQYFGPGTRLTVL.

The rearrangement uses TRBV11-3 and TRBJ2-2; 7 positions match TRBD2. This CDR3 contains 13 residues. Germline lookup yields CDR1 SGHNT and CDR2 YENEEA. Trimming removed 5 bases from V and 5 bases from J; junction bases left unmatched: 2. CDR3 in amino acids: CASSTGGTGELFF. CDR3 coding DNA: TGTGCCAGCAGCACGGGAGGTACCGGGGAGCTGTTTTTT.

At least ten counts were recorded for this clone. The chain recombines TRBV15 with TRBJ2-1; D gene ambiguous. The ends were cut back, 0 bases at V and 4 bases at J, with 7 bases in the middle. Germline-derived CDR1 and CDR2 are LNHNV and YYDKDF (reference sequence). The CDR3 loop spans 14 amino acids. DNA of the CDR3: TGTGCCACCAGCAGAGAGGAAAGGTACAATGAGCAGTTCTTC. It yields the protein CATSREERYNEQFF. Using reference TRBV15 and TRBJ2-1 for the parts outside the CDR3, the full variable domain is DAMVIQNPRYQVTQFGKPVTLSCSQTLNHNVMYWYQQKSSQAPKLLFHYYDKDFNNEADTPDNFQSRRPNTSFCFLDIRSPGLGDTAMYLCATSREERYNEQFFGPGTRLTVL.

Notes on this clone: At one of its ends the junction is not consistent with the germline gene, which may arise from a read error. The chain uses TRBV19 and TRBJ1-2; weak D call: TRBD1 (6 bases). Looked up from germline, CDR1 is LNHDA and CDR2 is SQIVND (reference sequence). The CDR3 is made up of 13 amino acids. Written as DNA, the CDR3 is TGTGCCAGTAGCCCGACACTGCGGGGGGGCTACAACTTC. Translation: CASSPTLRGGYNF.

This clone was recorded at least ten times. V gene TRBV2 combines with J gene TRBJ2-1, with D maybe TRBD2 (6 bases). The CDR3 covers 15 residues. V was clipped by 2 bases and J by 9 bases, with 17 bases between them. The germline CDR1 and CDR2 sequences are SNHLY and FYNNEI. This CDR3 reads CASSELVGTPSEQFF. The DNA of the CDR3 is TGTGCCAGCAGTGAACTCGTTGGGACTCCGAGTGAGCAGTTCTTC.